This entry features one TCR beta chain sequence. Germline CDR1 is LGHNA and CDR2 is YSLEER. The CDR3 runs to 17 residues. The J segment lost 5 bases and the V segment lost 0 bases, leaving 8 bases of the junction unmatched. This sample was taken from a study of blood T cell repertoires in COVID-19. Libraries were prepared by immunoSEQ multiplex PCR; TCRdb keeps only in-frame clonotypes and omits some of them. The table shows around 270,000 clones, with around 90% occurring only once. The TCR comes from a woman aged 40 to 50 who had been exposed to COVID-19. Sequencing was carried out using PBMCs or T cells enriched from blood (not recorded which). The chain recombines TRBV4-3 with TRBJ2-3, with 10 bases matching TRBD2. Here the CDR3 reads CASSQDRASGSLDTQYF. The CDR3 nucleotides are TGCGCCAGCAGCCAAGATAGGGCTAGCGGGAGTTTAGATACGCAGTATTTT.